This T cell receptor (beta chain) emerged from a study of cytomegalovirus exposure and HLA in healthy donors. Findings of the study overall: The authors enumerated 150 to 200 TCR beta chains as linked to cytomegalovirus.

PCR employed 60 Vbeta and 13 Jbeta primers. Assay used: immunoSEQ multiplex PCR; TCRdb lists only in-frame clones, some missing. The sample yields approximately 170,000 clones, over 65% seen once. About this clone: Its target is unknown.

The sample taken for sequencing was PBMCs. The receptor was isolated from a man younger than 35 in good health and CMV-seropositive.

CDR3 nucleotides: TGTGCCTGGAGAGCCTCCACTGAAGCTTTCTTT. Translation gives CAWRASTEAFF. The V gene is TRBV30, the J gene TRBJ1-1; D unclear. CDR3 length: 11 amino acids. Trimming took off 3 bases at V and 4 bases at J, with 6 bases between the two ends. CDR1 is GTSNPN, CDR2 SVGIG, per germline (reference sequence). Together with reference TRBV30 and TRBJ1-1, the CDR3 gives the full variable domain: SQTIHQWPATLVQPVGSPLSLECTVEGTSNPNLYWYRQAAGRGLQLLFYSVGIGQISSEVPQNLSASRPQDRQFILSSKKLLLSDSGFYLCAWRASTEAFFGQGTRLTVV.